The subject of this entry is one T cell receptor beta chain. Here immunoSEQ multiplex PCR was the method, and the copy in TCRdb shows in-frame clones only, minus some. The sample holds fewer than 90,000 clones, around 95% seen once. The data derive from a study of control samples from healthy donors and cancer patients. Sequenced: blood. The TCR comes from a woman aged 40 to 55 in good health.

The DNA of the CDR3 is TGTGCCAGCAGCCAAGATCGGGGACAGGGGGTTTCGGAGCAGTTCTTC. Translation gives CASSQDRGQGVSEQFF. The chain links TRBV3-1 (or the pseudogene TRBV3-2) to TRBJ2-1, with 11 positions matching TRBD1. Germline loops: CDR1 LGHDT, CDR2 YNNKEL (reference sequence). The junction had 8 bases not matched to a gene; V was cut back by 0 bases and J by 10 bases. This CDR3 is built from 16 residues.